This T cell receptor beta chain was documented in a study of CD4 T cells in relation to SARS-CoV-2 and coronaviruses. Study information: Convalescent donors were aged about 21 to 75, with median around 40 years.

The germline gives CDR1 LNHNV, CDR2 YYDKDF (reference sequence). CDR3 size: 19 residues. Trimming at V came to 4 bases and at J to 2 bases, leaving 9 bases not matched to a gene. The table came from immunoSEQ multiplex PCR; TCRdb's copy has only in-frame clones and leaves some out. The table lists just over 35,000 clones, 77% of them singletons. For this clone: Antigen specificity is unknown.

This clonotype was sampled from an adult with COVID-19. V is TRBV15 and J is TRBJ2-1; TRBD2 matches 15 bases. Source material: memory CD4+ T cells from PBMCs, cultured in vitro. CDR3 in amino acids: CATSNGGTSGRSPYNEQFF. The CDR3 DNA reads TGTGCCACCAGCAACGGAGGGACTAGCGGGAGGTCCCCCTACAATGAGCAGTTCTTC.